The rows below give T cell receptor beta chains drawn from one sample of a study of blood T cell repertoires in COVID-19. Generated by immunoSEQ multiplex PCR, the TCRdb table keeps only in-frame clones and is missing some. The table has roughly 230,000 clones, roughly nine tenths seen once; the top ten hold 4.6%. Sequenced sample: peripheral blood. Source of these receptors: a woman aged 40 to 50 who had recovered from COVID-19. The CDR3 runs from the conserved cysteine through the conserved F or W. D genes are given only for firm matches. Clone size appears in some rows only: once, few, many, or a class for an expanded clone.

abundance | j_gene | d_gene | v_gene | CDR3aa | CDR3nt
- | TRBJ2-3 | TRBD2 | TRBV7-7 | CASSLLAGDGATQYF | TGTGCCAGCAGCCTACTAGCGGGAGACGGGGCTACGCAGTATTTT
- | TRBJ2-5 | - | TRBV12-5 | CASGLGSRETQYF | TGTGCTAGTGGTTTGGGTTCGAGGGAGACCCAGTACTTC
- | TRBJ2-1 | - | TRBV30 | CAWSARDKYNEQFF | TGTGCCTGGAGTGCCCGGGACAAATACAATGAGCAGTTCTTC
few | TRBJ2-1 | - | TRBV16 | CASSQSGVWLNEQFF | TGTGCCAGCAGCCAATCGGGCGTTTGGTTAAATGAGCAGTTCTTC
- | TRBJ1-3 | TRBD1 | TRBV19 | CASSRSGTGTSSGNTIYF | TGTGCCAGTAGTCGGAGTGGGACAGGAACGTCCTCTGGAAACACCATATATTTT
- | TRBJ1-1 | TRBD1 | TRBV29-1 | CSAVGQRNTEAFF | TGCAGCGCCGTGGGACAGAGGAACACTGAAGCTTTCTTT
- | TRBJ1-3 | TRBD1 | TRBV18 | CASSTDRENTIYF | TGTGCCAGCTCAACGGACAGGGAGAACACCATATATTTT
once | TRBJ2-1 | TRBD2 | TRBV14 | CASSQLGTSGRYNEQFF | TGTGCCAGCAGCCAACTCGGAACTAGCGGACGTTACAATGAGCAGTTCTTC
- | TRBJ1-4 | TRBD1 | TRBV27 | CASSSRTGTEEKLFF | TGTGCCAGCAGTTCAAGGACAGGGACGGAGGAAAAACTGTTTTTT
- | TRBJ2-1 | TRBD2 | TRBV6-5 | CASSSGLAGPHNEQFF | TGTGCCAGCAGTTCGGGACTAGCGGGACCCCACAATGAGCAGTTCTTC
- | TRBJ2-3 | - | TRBV2 | CASSEAGGDTQYF | TGTGCCAGCAGTGAAGCGGGGGGAGATACGCAGTATTTT
few | TRBJ1-5 | - | TRBV30 | CAWSVQGVGSNQPQHF | TGTGCCTGGAGTGTCCAGGGTGTCGGTAGCAATCAGCCCCAGCATTTT
- | TRBJ2-7 | TRBD2 | TRBV5-4 | CASSSGGAYEQYF | TGTGCCAGCAGTAGCGGGGGGGCCTACGAGCAGTACTTC
few | TRBJ1-2 | - | TRBV6-5 | CASRMVGVEYGYTF | TGTGCCAGCAGAATGGTGGGTGTGGAGTATGGCTACACCTTC
- | TRBJ2-7 | TRBD1 | TRBV11-2 | CASSSSTGSYEQYF | TGTGCCAGCAGCTCTTCGACAGGGAGCTACGAGCAGTACTTC